This is a list of T cell receptor beta chains from one sample in a study of cytomegalovirus exposure and HLA in healthy donors. Method: immunoSEQ multiplex PCR; TCRdb's copy keeps in-frame clones and lacks some. The table lists a few hundred thousand clones, over 75% of them singletons. The specimen sequenced was PBMCs. Receptor source: a young woman in good health and CMV-seronegative. The CDR3 runs from the conserved cysteine through the conserved F or W. The order of the fields is J gene, V gene, CDR3 length, CDR3 protein.

j_gene: TRBJ2-4; v_gene: TRBV7-9; len: 16; CDR3aa: CASSLAPGLAKNIQYF
j_gene: TRBJ2-7; v_gene: TRBV14; len: 11; CDR3aa: CASSQVYEQYF
j_gene: TRBJ1-5; v_gene: TRBV28; len: 13; CDR3aa: CASSFQKNQPQHF
j_gene: TRBJ1-2; v_gene: TRBV6-5; len: 13; CDR3aa: CASSYRQGGGYTF
j_gene: TRBJ1-2; v_gene: TRBV19; len: 16; CDR3aa: CASSRNTGGRNYGYTF
j_gene: TRBJ1-5; v_gene: TRBV28; len: 16; CDR3aa: CASSSDHGGGNQPQHF
j_gene: TRBJ2-5; v_gene: TRBV15; len: 18; CDR3aa: CATSRVLPGTATQETQYF
j_gene: TRBJ1-2; v_gene: TRBV6-5; len: 16; CDR3aa: CASSYSGTGPTYGYTF
j_gene: TRBJ2-1; v_gene: TRBV19; len: 16; CDR3aa: CASSIGTSGIHNEQFF
j_gene: TRBJ2-3; v_gene: TRBV4-1; len: 14; CDR3aa: CASSQVIATDTQYF
j_gene: TRBJ2-3; v_gene: TRBV10-2; len: 18; CDR3aa: CASSELRLAQVRADTQYF
j_gene: TRBJ1-1; v_gene: TRBV7-2; len: 12; CDR3aa: CASSPLRRDAFF